The 19 T cell receptor beta chains presented below share a single source sample, sequenced in a study of blood T cell repertoires in COVID-19. Assay: immunoSEQ multiplex PCR; the TCRdb copy retains only in-frame clones and omits some. This table holds 89,000 or so clones, less than 85% found once. The sample taken for sequencing was peripheral blood. These receptors came from a man older than 75 with acute or convalescent COVID-19.

The CDR3 DNA reads TGTGCCAGCAGCCAAGCCGGGGGGGTTAATGAAAAACTGTTTTTT. Amino acids: CASSQAGGVNEKLFF. This rearrangement joins TRBV14 to TRBJ1-4, with D perhaps TRBD1 (5 bases). V was shortened by 1 base and J by 4 bases, with 10 bases between the two germline ends. Germline V CDR1 and CDR2: SGHDN, FVKESK. The CDR3 is 15 amino acids.

V gene TRBV6-5 combines with J gene TRBJ1-2, with 9 bases aligning to TRBD1. V shed 0 bases and J 6 bases; nucleotides not matched to a gene: 8. From germline, CDR1 is MNHEY and CDR2 SVGAGI. The CDR3 loop spans 16 amino acids. This CDR3 is CASSYSITGQGDGYTF. The CDR3 DNA is TGTGCCAGCAGTTACTCCATAACGGGACAGGGCGATGGCTACACCTTC.

The chain uses TRBV27 and TRBJ2-3; D gene ambiguous. V was pared by 1 base and J by 4 bases, with 9 bases between. The CDR3 is 14 residues long. Germline CDR1 reads MNHEY; CDR2 reads SMNVEV (reference sequence). The CDR3 bases are TGTGCCAGCAGTTTATTATTAGCTCCAGATACGCAGTATTTT. Residues: CASSLLLAPDTQYF.

The rearrangement uses TRBV5-3 and TRBJ2-1; 11 nucleotides agree with TRBD2. TRBV5-3 is identified as an open reading frame with a role that is uncertain. CDR3 length: 14 residues. V lost 6 bases and J lost 3; bases outside the gene matches: 2. This CDR3 is CARMGTSGYNEQFF. CDR3 nucleotides: TGTGCCAGAATGGGGACTAGCGGCTACAATGAGCAGTTCTTC.

This chain's CDR3 is CASSEPGQGYSPLHF. CDR3 nucleotides: TGTGCCAGCAGTGAGCCGGGACAGGGATATTCACCCCTCCACTTT. The chain links TRBV6-1 to TRBJ1-6, with 9 nucleotides matching TRBD1. Losses at the gene ends were 3 bases for V and 8 bases for J; bases not matched to a gene: 5. Germline V gene lookup returns CDR1 MNHNS and CDR2 SASEGT. This CDR3 has 15 residues.

This clone came up once. This chain links TRBV27 with TRBJ2-7; the match to TRBD2 covers 16 bases. The junction had 12 bases not matched to a gene; V was cut back by 6 bases and J by 1 base. CDR1 and CDR2 from the germline V gene are MNHEY and SMNVEV (reference sequence). The CDR3 extends over 19 amino acids. The CDR3 loop is CASSPRAGTSGRVSYEQYF. CDR3 nucleotides: TGTGCCAGCAGCCCACGAGCCGGGACTAGCGGGAGGGTGTCCTACGAGCAGTACTTC.

There are a few counts of this clone. V gene TRBV5-1 combines with J gene TRBJ2-5, with 9 bases matching TRBD1. J lost 0 bases, V lost 0 bases, and 0 bases had no gene match. Germline V lookup: CDR1 SGHRS, CDR2 YFSETQ. The CDR3 is 15 residues long. CDR3 sequence reads: CASSLGDRDQETQYF. Here the CDR3 DNA reads TGCGCCAGCAGCTTGGGGGACAGGGACCAAGAGACCCAGTACTTC.

The chain is built from TRBV9 and TRBJ1-1; tentative D call: TRBD1 (5 bases). This CDR3 is 13 amino acids long. Germline V gives CDR1 SGDLS, CDR2 YYNGEE. The V end lost 3 bases, the J end lost 1 base, and 7 bases lay between the germline ends. This chain's CDR3 is CASSAGQNTEAFF. As DNA, the CDR3 is TGTGCCAGCAGCGCAGGACAGAACACTGAAGCTTTCTTT.

The chain uses TRBV11-2 and TRBJ2-1; D might be TRBD2 (6 bases). V was trimmed by 3 bases and J by 1 base, leaving 10 bases between them. CDR3 length equals 15 residues. CDR1 and CDR2 (germline): SGHAT, FQNNGV. In DNA, the CDR3 is TGTGCCAGCAGCTTTCGGGGGAGTTCCTACAATGAGCAGTTCTTC. Translated, it gives CASSFRGSSYNEQFF.

In this sample, this clone turned up once. The chain links TRBV18 to TRBJ2-1; D gene ambiguous. CDR3 length: 13 amino acids. The germline V gene has CDR1 KGHSH and CDR2 LQKENI. The V end lost 3 bases, the J end lost 8 bases, and 11 bases lay between the germline ends. CDR3 loop: CASSPRDADEQFF. The CDR3 DNA reads as TGTGCCAGCTCACCCCGCGACGCGGATGAGCAGTTCTTC. Together with reference TRBV18 and TRBJ2-1, the CDR3 gives the full variable domain: NAGVMQNPRHLVRRRGQEARLRCSPMKGHSHVYWYRQLPEEGLKFMVYLQKENIIDESGMPKERFSAEFPKEGPSILRIQQVVRGDSAAYFCASSPRDADEQFFGPGTRLTVL.

CDR3 sequence (DNA): TGTGCCAGCTCACCGTCCAGACAAAATGAGCAGTTCTTC. Amino acids: CASSPSRQNEQFF. The gene calls are TRBV18 and TRBJ2-1; the D is unclear. The V and J ends lost 3 bases and 7 bases respectively, with 10 bases between them. From germline, CDR1 is KGHSH and CDR2 LQKENI. The CDR3 runs 13 residues. Full variable domain (missing parts from reference TRBV18 and TRBJ2-1): NAGVMQNPRHLVRRRGQEARLRCSPMKGHSHVYWYRQLPEEGLKFMVYLQKENIIDESGMPKERFSAEFPKEGPSILRIQQVVRGDSAAYFCASSPSRQNEQFFGPGTRLTVL.

This clone appeared once. The chain employs TRBV20-1 and TRBJ2-5, with D perhaps matching TRBD2 (5 bases). V lost 3 bases to trimming and J lost 1 base, with 9 bases between them. The CDR3 covers 13 residues. Germline assignment: CDR1 DFQATT and CDR2 SNEGSKA (reference sequence). The CDR3 here is CSASVDFQETQYF. The CDR3 nucleotides read TGCAGTGCTAGTGTGGACTTCCAAGAGACCCAGTACTTC.

This clone was detected a few times. CDR3 sequence (DNA): TGTGCCAGCAGTTTAGGGACAGACGGTTATGGCTACACCTTC. This encodes CASSLGTDGYGYTF. The chain is built from TRBV27 and TRBJ1-2; 7 nucleotides align to TRBD1. Germline V gene data show CDR1 as MNHEY and CDR2 as SMNVEV (reference sequence). The V gene end was trimmed by 2 bases and the J gene end by 5 bases; junction bases not matched to a gene: 5. The CDR3 contains 14 residues.

The CDR3 nucleotides are TGTGCCAGCAGACTGGACAGGGGGCTTGACACTGAAGCTTTCTTT. Translation gives CASRLDRGLDTEAFF. The gene calls are TRBV5-4 and TRBJ1-1, with TRBD1 identical over 11 bases. The CDR3 sequence is 15 residues long. Trimming at V came to 5 bases and at J to 3 bases, leaving 6 bases not matched to a gene. Germline CDR1 and CDR2: SGHNT and YYREEE (reference sequence).

Only one count was recorded for this clone. The chain uses TRBV21-1 and TRBJ2-7; TRBD2, the D gene given by the table, was not confirmed from the DNA. TRBV21-1 is termed a pseudogene. This CDR3 contains 14 residues. The DNA for the CDR3 is TGTGCCAGCAGCAAAGCGCGGTTGGCGGGGGAGCAGTACTTC. Protein product: CASSKARLAGEQYF.

This clone came up once. The genes are TRBV7-2 and TRBJ2-3; 13 bases agree with TRBD2. The CDR3 loop spans 16 amino acids. Germline lookup yields CDR1 SGHTA and CDR2 FQGNSA. The V segment lost 5 bases and the J segment 1 base; nucleotides outside the gene matches: 3. Here the CDR3 DNA reads TGTGCCAGCAGCCCCGGACTAGCGGGAGGCACAGATACGCAGTATTTT. Residues: CASSPGLAGGTDTQYF.

This rearrangement joins TRBV6-2 or TRBV6-3 to TRBJ2-1; 9 nucleotides match TRBD2. V shed 4 bases and J 2 bases; nucleotides not matched to a gene: 3. The germline CDR1 and CDR2 sequences are MNHEY and SVGEGT. The CDR3 has 15 residues. CDR3 sequence: CASSLAGVTYNEQFF. The CDR3 DNA reads as TGTGCCAGCAGTTTAGCGGGGGTGACCTACAATGAGCAGTTCTTC.

The chain uses TRBV4-1 and TRBJ1-4; 9 positions match TRBD1. The germline V gene has CDR1 MGHRA and CDR2 YSYEKL. V trimming: 1 base; J trimming: 6 bases; junction bases outside the gene matches: 0. There are 14 residues in the CDR3. The CDR3 bases are TGCGCCAGCAGCCAAGGGACAGGGGATGAAAAACTGTTTTTT. Its protein product is CASSQGTGDEKLFF.

There are a few counts of this clone. This CDR3 reads CASSLRGGNNSPLHF. The CDR3 region has the DNA TGCGCCAGCAGCTTGCGCGGGGGGAATAATTCACCCCTCCACTTT. The chain combines TRBV5-1 with TRBJ1-6; TRBD1 is a possible D gene (5 bases). V was cut by 1 base and J by 5 bases, with 10 bases left in between. The V gene's germline CDR1 is SGHRS and CDR2 YFSETQ. The CDR3 runs to 15 residues. Looking up the rest from reference TRBV5-1 and TRBJ1-6 gives the full variable domain: KAGVTQTPRYLIKTRGQQVTLSCSPISGHRSVSWYQQTPGQGLQFLFEYFSETQRNKGNFPGRFSGRQFSNSRSEMNVSTLELGDSALYLCASSLRGGNNSPLHFGNGTRLTVT.